The next 8 T cell receptor beta chains were all read from a single sample in a study of T cell changes during pregnancy in multiple sclerosis. Generated by immunoSEQ multiplex PCR, the TCRdb table keeps only in-frame clones and is missing some. The table has 90,000 to 95,000 clones, roughly 93% seen once; the top ten hold roughly 2.4%. Sequenced here: peripheral blood, sampled in the third trimester of pregnancy. The source is a female donor with multiple sclerosis, enrolled in a pregnancy study.

The V gene is TRBV9, the J gene TRBJ1-2; TRBD1 agrees at 9 bases. Looked up from germline, CDR1 is SGDLS and CDR2 is YYNGEE. This CDR3 is 16 amino acids long. J gave up 8 bases and V 0 bases, and 11 bases lay outside the gene matches. The CDR3 reads CASSVAPGDRVHGYTF. CDR3 DNA: TGTGCCAGCAGCGTAGCTCCCGGGGACAGGGTTCACGGCTACACCTTC.

The rearrangement joins TRBV15 to TRBJ2-7; tentatively, D is TRBD2 (5 bases). The CDR3 covers 13 residues. V lost 4 bases and J lost 6, with 13 bases in between. Germline V gene data show CDR1 as LNHNV and CDR2 as YYDKDF (reference sequence). CDR3 bases: TGTGCCACCAGCACCGGACTTCCTACCGAGCAGTACTTC. Its protein is CATSTGLPTEQYF.

The sample holds a few counts of this clone. The chain recombines TRBV7-9 with TRBJ2-2, with TRBD1 as a possible D gene (5 bases). This CDR3 has 15 residues. Trimming stripped 1 base from V and 2 bases from J, with 8 bases between. CDR1 is SEHNR and CDR2 is FQNEAQ in the germline V gene (reference sequence). CDR3 protein: CASSLGQFNTGELFF. CDR3 bases: TGTGCCAGCAGCTTAGGACAGTTTAACACCGGGGAGCTGTTTTTT.

The V call is TRBV7-3, the J call TRBJ1-2, with TRBD1 matching over 7 bases. The V gene end was trimmed by 5 bases and the J gene end by 8 bases; junction bases not matched to a gene: 20. The CDR3 is 17 amino acids. In germline, CDR1 is SGHTA, CDR2 FQGTGA. This CDR3 is CASSAGGGQTNLLGYTF. The CDR3 DNA sequence: TGTGCCAGCAGCGCGGGGGGGGGACAGACTAACTTGCTAGGCTACACCTTC. Supplemented by reference TRBV7-3 and TRBJ1-2, the full variable domain reads GAGVSQTPSNKVTEKGKYVELRCDPISGHTALYWYRQSLGQGPEFLIYFQGTGAADDSGLPNDRFFAVRPEGSVSTLKIQRTERGDSAVYLCASSAGGGQTNLLGYTFGSGTRLTVV.

The rearrangement uses TRBV7-9 and TRBJ1-1, with 10 bases lining up with TRBD1. Germline CDR1 reads SEHNR; CDR2 reads FQNEAQ (reference sequence). The CDR3 runs 18 residues. V lost 7 bases to trimming and J lost 4 bases; unmatched junction nucleotides: 18. CDR3 in amino acids: CASILNTGTGVRGTEAFF. The DNA for the CDR3 is TGTGCCAGCATCCTAAATACCGGGACAGGGGTGCGGGGCACTGAAGCTTTCTTT.

This clone was counted once. The chain employs TRBV28 and TRBJ2-3, with TRBD1 identical over 7 bases. This CDR3 contains 13 residues. The germline CDR1 and CDR2 sequences are MDHEN and SYDVKM. V was clipped by 5 bases and J by 5 bases; unmatched bases: 4. CDR3 sequence reads: CASSRGGRDTQYF. In DNA, the CDR3 is TGTGCCAGCAGTCGAGGGGGCCGAGATACGCAGTATTTT.

The rearrangement links TRBV28 to TRBJ2-7; no reliable D call. CDR1 and CDR2 (germline): MDHEN, SYDVKM. This CDR3 is built from 11 residues. The V and J ends lost 5 bases and 4 bases respectively, with 6 bases between them. The CDR3 protein is CASSVLYEQYF. The CDR3 coding sequence is TGTGCCAGCAGTGTTCTATACGAGCAGTACTTC.

V and J are TRBV27 and TRBJ2-3, with D perhaps matching TRBD1 (5 bases). CDR1 is MNHEY and CDR2 is SMNVEV in the germline V gene (reference sequence). The CDR3 spans 14 residues. Trimming pared 4 bases from V and 4 bases from J, leaving 12 bases between. The DNA of the CDR3 is TGTGCCAGCAGTTCCCCAGGGCTCGCAGATACGCAGTATTTT. Translation: CASSSPGLADTQYF.